The clone carrying this T cell receptor beta chain was counted at least ten times. These data come from a study of T-cell reconstitution after alpha-beta-depleted transplantation in children. Molecular barcoding with unique molecular identifiers was used for the TCRbeta library. MiXCR, run by TCRdb on the PCR reads, gives a single entry per CDR3 protein. The data hold over 85,000 distinct CDR3 sequences, with 9% to 12% observed a single time. The sequenced sample was PBMCs from the stem cell graft donor, obtained from the stem cell graft. This clonotype was obtained from a human donor who donated a stem cell graft to a child with acute lymphoblastic leukemia.

This chain's CDR3 is CASTRDYTSGANVLTF. CDR3 DNA sequence: TGTGCCAGCACCAGGGACTACACTTCTGGGGCCAACGTCCTGACTTTC. V is TRBV12-3 or TRBV12-4 and J is TRBJ2-6, with TRBD2 matching 7 bases. This CDR3 is 16 amino acids long. With 7 bases clipped from V and 1 base from J, the junction kept 7 bases outside the gene matches.